This TCR beta chain was identified during a study of T cells in Graves' hyperthyroidism and ophthalmopathy. Those with hyperthyroidism were 18 to 65 years old, newly diagnosed, and ill for under 2 months. What was amplified from RNA transcripts were TCR beta CDR3 regions. Carried out on the TCR CDR3, a first-round RT-PCR used the HTBI primer set. MiXCR, run by TCRdb on the multiplex PCR reads, gives a single entry per CDR3 protein. The sample has over 550,000 distinct CDR3 sequences; 16% are singletons. The V gene's germline CDR1 is ENHRY and CDR2 SYGVKD. This CDR3 region has 12 residues. V dropped 8 bases and J dropped 2 bases, with 10 bases sitting between them. On this clonotype itself: Its specificity is not known.

Study-wide points: Prediction of ophthalmopathy progression came a median approximately 6.5 months pre-onset. Clonotypes that were expanded in thyroid above 0.001 mostly appeared in blood too.

The chain has TRBV10-3 and TRBJ2-7; D gene unclear. Sequenced input: blood. The origin of this receptor is a woman aged 18-29 years with Graves' hyperthyroidism. The chain's CDR3 is CAIGRTPYEQYF. The CDR3 nucleotides are TGTGCCATCGGACGGACCCCCTACGAGCAGTACTTC.